Listed here is a single TCR beta chain. Combining a sample-barcoded 5' primer with a J-beta primer mix, a second PCR ran for about 7 to 11 cycles. TCRdb ran MiXCR on the 5' RACE reads and lists one entry per CDR3 protein. The data hold 600,000 to 650,000 distinct CDR3 sequences, with roughly 50% observed a single time. Germline V gives CDR1 LGHDT, CDR2 YNNKEL (reference sequence). V shed 4 bases and J shed 2 bases, with 15 bases lying between them. The CDR3 extends over 15 amino acids. This sample is part of a study of blood T cells in healthy people across ages. This clonotype originated in a man between 60 and 75 years old in good health. The material sequenced was blood. This sequence joins TRBV3-1 and TRBJ2-7; tentatively, D is TRBD1 or TRBD2 (5 bases each). The CDR3 is CASSRIPGTAYEQYF. The DNA for the CDR3 is TGTGCCAGCAGCCGGATCCCCGGGACCGCCTACGAGCAGTACTTC.